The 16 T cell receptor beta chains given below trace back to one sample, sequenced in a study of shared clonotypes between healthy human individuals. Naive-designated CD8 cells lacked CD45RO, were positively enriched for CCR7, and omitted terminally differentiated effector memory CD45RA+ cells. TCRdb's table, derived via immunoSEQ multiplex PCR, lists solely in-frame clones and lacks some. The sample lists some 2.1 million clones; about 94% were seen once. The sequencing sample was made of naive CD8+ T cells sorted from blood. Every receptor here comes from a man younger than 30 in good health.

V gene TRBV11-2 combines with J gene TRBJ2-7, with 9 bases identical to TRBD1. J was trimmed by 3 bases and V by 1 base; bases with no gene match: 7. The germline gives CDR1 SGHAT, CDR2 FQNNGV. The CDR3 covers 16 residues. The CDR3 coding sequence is TGTGCCAGCAGCTTAGGGTGGGGACAGGGCGTCTACGAGCAGTACTTC. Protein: CASSLGWGQGVYEQYF.

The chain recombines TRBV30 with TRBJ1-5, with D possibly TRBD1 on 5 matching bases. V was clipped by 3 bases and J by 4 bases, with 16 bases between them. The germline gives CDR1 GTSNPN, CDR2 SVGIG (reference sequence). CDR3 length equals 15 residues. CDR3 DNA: TGTGCCTGGAGGCGTCCAGGGAGTGGGAATCAGCCCCAGCATTTT. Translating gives CAWRRPGSGNQPQHF.

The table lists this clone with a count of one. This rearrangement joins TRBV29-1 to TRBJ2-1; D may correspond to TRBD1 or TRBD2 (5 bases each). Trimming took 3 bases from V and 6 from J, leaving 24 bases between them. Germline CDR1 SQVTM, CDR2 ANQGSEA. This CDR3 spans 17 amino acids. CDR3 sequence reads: CSVDGWLGTYRSNEQFF. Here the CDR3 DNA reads TGCAGCGTTGATGGGTGGCTTGGGACCTATCGAAGCAATGAGCAGTTCTTC.

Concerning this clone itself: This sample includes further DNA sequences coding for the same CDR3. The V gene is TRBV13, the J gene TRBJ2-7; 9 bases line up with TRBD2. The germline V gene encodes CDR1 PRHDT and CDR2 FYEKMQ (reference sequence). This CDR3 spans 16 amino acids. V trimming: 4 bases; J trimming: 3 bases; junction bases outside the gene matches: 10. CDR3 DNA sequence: TGTGCCAGCAGCTCCGGTGGTAGCGGGGGATTCTACGAGCAGTACTTC. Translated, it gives CASSSGGSGGFYEQYF.

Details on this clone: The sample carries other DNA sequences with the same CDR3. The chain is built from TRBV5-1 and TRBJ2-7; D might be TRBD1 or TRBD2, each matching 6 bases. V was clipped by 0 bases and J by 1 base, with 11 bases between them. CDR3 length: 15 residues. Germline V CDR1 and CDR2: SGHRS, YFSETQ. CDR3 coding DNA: TGCGCCAGCAGCTTGGCCGGAGGGGGGTCCTACGAGCAGTACTTC. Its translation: CASSLAGGGSYEQYF.

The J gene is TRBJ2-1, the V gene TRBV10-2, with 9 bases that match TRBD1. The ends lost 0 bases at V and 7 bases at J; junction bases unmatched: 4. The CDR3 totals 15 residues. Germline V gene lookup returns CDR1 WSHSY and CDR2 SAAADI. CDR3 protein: CASSESGTGWNEQFF. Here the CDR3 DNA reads TGCGCCAGCAGTGAGTCCGGGACAGGGTGGAATGAGCAGTTCTTC.

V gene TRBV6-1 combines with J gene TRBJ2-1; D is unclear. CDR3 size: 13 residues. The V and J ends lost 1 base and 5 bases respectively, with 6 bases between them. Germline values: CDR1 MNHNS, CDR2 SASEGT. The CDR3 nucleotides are TGTGCCAGCAGTGAAGTGGACGACAATGAGCAGTTCTTC. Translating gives CASSEVDDNEQFF.

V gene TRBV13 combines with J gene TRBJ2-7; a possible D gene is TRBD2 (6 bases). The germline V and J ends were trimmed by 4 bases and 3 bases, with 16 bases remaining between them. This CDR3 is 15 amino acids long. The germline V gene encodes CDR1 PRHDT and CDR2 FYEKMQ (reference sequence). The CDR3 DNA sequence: TGTGCCAGCAGCTCCCCGGGAGTCCCATACTACGAGCAGTACTTC. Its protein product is CASSSPGVPYYEQYF.

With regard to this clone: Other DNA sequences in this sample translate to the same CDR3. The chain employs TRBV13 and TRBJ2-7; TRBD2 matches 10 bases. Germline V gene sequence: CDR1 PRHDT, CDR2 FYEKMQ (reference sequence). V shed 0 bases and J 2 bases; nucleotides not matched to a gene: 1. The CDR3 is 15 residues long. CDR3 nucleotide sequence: TGTGCCAGCAGCTTAGGCCTAGCGGGAGCCTACGAGCAGTACTTC. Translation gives CASSLGLAGAYEQYF.

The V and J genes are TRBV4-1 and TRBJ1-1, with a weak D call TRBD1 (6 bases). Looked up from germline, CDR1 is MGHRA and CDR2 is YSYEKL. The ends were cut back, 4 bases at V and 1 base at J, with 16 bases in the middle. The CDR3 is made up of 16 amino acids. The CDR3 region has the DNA TGCGCCAGCAGCCGCCATGTGGGGGACACGAACACTGAAGCTTTCTTT. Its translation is CASSRHVGDTNTEAFF.

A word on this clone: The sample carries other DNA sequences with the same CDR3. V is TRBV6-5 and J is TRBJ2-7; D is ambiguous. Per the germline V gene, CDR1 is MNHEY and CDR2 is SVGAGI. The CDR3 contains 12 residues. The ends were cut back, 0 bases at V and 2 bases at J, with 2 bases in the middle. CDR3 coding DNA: TGTGCCAGCAGTTACTCGCCCTACGAGCAGTACTTC. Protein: CASSYSPYEQYF.

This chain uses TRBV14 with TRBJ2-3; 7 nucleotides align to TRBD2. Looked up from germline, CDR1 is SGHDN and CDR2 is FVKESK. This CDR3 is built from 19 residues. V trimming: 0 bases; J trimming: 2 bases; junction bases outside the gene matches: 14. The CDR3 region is CASSQDTRTSSANTDTQYF. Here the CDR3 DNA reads TGTGCCAGCAGCCAAGATACCCGGACTAGTTCGGCAAACACAGATACGCAGTATTTT.

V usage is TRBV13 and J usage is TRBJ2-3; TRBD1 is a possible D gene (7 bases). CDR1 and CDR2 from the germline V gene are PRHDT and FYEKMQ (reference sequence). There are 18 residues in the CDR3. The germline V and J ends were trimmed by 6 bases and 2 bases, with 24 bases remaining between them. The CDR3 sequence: CASSPGGQRTGITDTQYF. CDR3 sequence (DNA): TGTGCCAGCAGTCCCGGGGGACAGAGAACGGGGATCACAGATACGCAGTATTTT. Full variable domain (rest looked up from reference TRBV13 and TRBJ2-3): AAGVIQSPRHLIKEKRETATLKCYPIPRHDTVYWYQQGPGQDPQFLISFYEKMQSDKGSIPDRFSAQQFSDYHSELNMSSLELGDSALYFCASSPGGQRTGITDTQYFGPGTRLTVL.

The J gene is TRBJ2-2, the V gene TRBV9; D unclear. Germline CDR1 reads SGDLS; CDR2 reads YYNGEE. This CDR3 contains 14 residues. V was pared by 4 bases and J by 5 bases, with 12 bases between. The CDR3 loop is CASSYTVGTGELFF. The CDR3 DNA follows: TGTGCCAGCAGCTATACGGTGGGGACCGGGGAGCTGTTTTTT.

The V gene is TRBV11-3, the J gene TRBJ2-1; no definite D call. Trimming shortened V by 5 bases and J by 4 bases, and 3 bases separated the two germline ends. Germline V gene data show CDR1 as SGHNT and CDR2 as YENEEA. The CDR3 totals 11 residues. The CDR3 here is CASSRYNEQFF. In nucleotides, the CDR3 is TGTGCCAGCAGCCGATACAATGAGCAGTTCTTC.

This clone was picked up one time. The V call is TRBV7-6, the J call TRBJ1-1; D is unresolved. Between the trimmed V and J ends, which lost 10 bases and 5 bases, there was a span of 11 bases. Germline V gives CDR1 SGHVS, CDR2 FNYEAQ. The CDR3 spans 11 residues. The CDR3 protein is CATFLGTEAFF. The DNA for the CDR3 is TGTGCCACCTTCCTTGGGACTGAAGCTTTCTTT.